These 20 T cell receptor beta chains share one sample of origin, sequenced in a study of blood T cell repertoires in COVID-19. Data came from immunoSEQ multiplex PCR; TCRdb stores just in-frame clones and leaves some out. The table shows under 200,000 clones, with approximately 82% occurring only once. Sequences were obtained from PBMCs or T cells enriched from blood (not recorded which). These receptor sequences come from a woman aged 45-65 years in a cohort exposed to, infected with or recovered from COVID-19 (not recorded which).

The genes are TRBV5-6 and TRBJ2-1; tentative D call: TRBD2 (6 bases). This CDR3 spans 12 amino acids. Germline CDR1 reads SGHDT; CDR2 reads YYEEEE. Trimming took 4 bases from V and 7 from J, leaving 9 bases between them. CDR3 in amino acids: CASSTGVNEQFF. The CDR3 DNA reads TGTGCCAGCAGCACGGGAGTGAATGAGCAGTTCTTC.

The chain combines TRBV5-1 with TRBJ2-3; 10 bases align to TRBD1. The CDR3 has 14 residues. Germline assignment: CDR1 SGHRS and CDR2 YFSETQ. The V and J ends lost 3 bases and 3 bases, in that order; junction bases with no gene match: 1. CDR3 region: CASSWGQGTDTQYF. The DNA for the CDR3 is TGCGCCAGCAGCTGGGGACAGGGGACAGATACGCAGTATTTT.

V is TRBV19 and J is TRBJ1-2, with a weak D call TRBD1 (6 bases). The germline gives CDR1 LNHDA, CDR2 SQIVND (reference sequence). This CDR3 has 18 amino acids. V lost 0 bases, J lost 3 bases, and 20 bases lay in between. The CDR3 DNA reads as TGTGCCAGTAGTATAGAGCTCCTCTTGACAGGAACCCACTATGGCTACACCTTC. As protein: CASSIELLLTGTHYGYTF.

The chain employs TRBV18 and TRBJ1-4; D is undetermined. In germline, CDR1 is KGHSH, CDR2 LQKENI. The CDR3 loop spans 14 amino acids. With 3 bases removed from V and 4 bases from J, the gap between germline ends came to 9 bases. CDR3 protein: CASSPAGVNEKLFF. The CDR3 coding sequence is TGTGCCAGCTCACCCGCCGGAGTTAATGAAAAACTGTTTTTT. Together with reference TRBV18 and TRBJ1-4, the CDR3 gives the full variable domain: NAGVMQNPRHLVRRRGQEARLRCSPMKGHSHVYWYRQLPEEGLKFMVYLQKENIIDESGMPKERFSAEFPKEGPSILRIQQVVRGDSAAYFCASSPAGVNEKLFFGSGTQLSVL.

The rearrangement uses TRBV5-1 and TRBJ2-7, with no clear D. The CDR3 loop spans 13 amino acids. Germline V gives CDR1 SGHRS, CDR2 YFSETQ. Trimming cost V 4 bases and J 3 bases, with 11 bases left between them. This CDR3 reads CASSASGYYEQYF. Written as DNA, the CDR3 is TGCGCCAGCAGCGCTAGTGGGTACTACGAGCAGTACTTC.

The gene calls are TRBV18 and TRBJ1-4; 10 positions agree with TRBD1. The CDR3 has 15 amino acids. The germline V gene encodes CDR1 KGHSH and CDR2 LQKENI. The V segment lost 6 bases and the J segment 6 bases; nucleotides outside the gene matches: 7. In DNA form, the CDR3 reads TGTGCCAGCTCCCCGCCGGACAGGGGGGATGAAAAACTGTTTTTT. It translates to CASSPPDRGDEKLFF.

V is TRBV5-1 and J is TRBJ2-3; weak D call: TRBD2 (7 bases). Germline values: CDR1 SGHRS, CDR2 YFSETQ. This CDR3 is 15 amino acids long. Trimming removed 7 bases at V and 1 base at J, with 16 bases between. CDR3 amino acids: CASRRGAGGTDTQYF. The DNA of the CDR3 is TGCGCCAGCCGTCGGGGGGCCGGGGGCACAGATACGCAGTATTTT.

The V call is TRBV9, the J call TRBJ2-1, with D perhaps matching TRBD2 (6 bases). This CDR3 has 15 amino acids. Germline V gene data show CDR1 as SGDLS and CDR2 as YYNGEE. V lost 3 bases and J lost 0, with 10 bases in between. The CDR3 DNA reads as TGTGCCAGCAGCGATAGCGGTTACTCCTACAATGAGCAGTTCTTC. This codes for CASSDSGYSYNEQFF.

The gene calls are TRBV20-1 and TRBJ1-1; maybe TRBD1 (5 bases). This CDR3 is 14 amino acids long. Germline V gene sequence: CDR1 DFQATT, CDR2 SNEGSKA (reference sequence). The V end was cut by 3 bases, the J end by 6 bases, with 17 bases between. The CDR3 region has the DNA TGCAGTGCTAGTGGCATGGGGGGTCGGTCTGAAGCTTTCTTT. It codes for CSASGMGGRSEAFF.

V usage is TRBV2 and J usage is TRBJ2-4, with TRBD1 matching 8 bases. Trimming at V came to 6 bases and at J to 6 bases, leaving 4 bases not matched to a gene. The CDR3 consists of 13 residues. Per the germline V gene, CDR1 is SNHLY and CDR2 is FYNNEI. CDR3 sequence: CASRPGQGNIQYF. The CDR3 coding sequence is TGTGCCAGCAGACCTGGACAGGGAAACATTCAGTACTTC.

The J gene is TRBJ1-4, the V gene TRBV24-1, with 8 bases identical to TRBD1. Germline V gives CDR1 KGHDR, CDR2 SFDVKD. V lost 3 bases to trimming and J lost 2 bases; unmatched junction nucleotides: 4. The CDR3 is 16 residues long. CDR3 residues: CATSDTTGGTNEKLFF. DNA of the CDR3: TGTGCCACCAGTGATACCACAGGGGGGACTAATGAAAAACTGTTTTTT.

The chain joins TRBV29-1 to TRBJ1-4; the match to TRBD1 covers 9 bases. The CDR3 runs to 12 residues. Germline V lookup: CDR1 SQVTM, CDR2 ANQGSEA. V lost 4 bases to trimming and J lost 11 bases; unmatched junction nucleotides: 5. CDR3 amino acids: CSVGDRAEKLFF. CDR3 nucleotides: TGCAGCGTTGGGGACAGGGCGGAGAAACTGTTTTTT. The entire variable domain, with the rest obtained from reference TRBV29-1 and TRBJ1-4, is as follows: SAVISQKPSRDICQRGTSLTIQCQVDSQVTMMFWYRQQPGQSLTLIATANQGSEATYESGFVIDKFPISRPNLTFSTLTVSNMSPEDSSIYLCSVGDRAEKLFFGSGTQLSVL.

The gene calls are TRBV3-1 (or the pseudogene TRBV3-2) and TRBJ2-3; 8 bases line up with TRBD2. CDR3 length: 16 residues. The V and J ends lost 0 bases and 0 bases, in that order; junction bases with no gene match: 2. CDR1 and CDR2 from the germline V gene are LGHDT and YNNKEL (reference sequence). CDR3 in amino acids: CASSQDRGGSTDTQYF. The CDR3 bases are TGTGCCAGCAGCCAAGATCGGGGGGGAAGCACAGATACGCAGTATTTT.

The chain couples TRBV6-6 to TRBJ1-4; a weak D match, TRBD1 (6 bases). This CDR3 has 15 amino acids. Per germline, CDR1 MNHNY and CDR2 SVGAGI (reference sequence). The V and J ends lost 6 bases and 3 bases respectively, with 14 bases between them. The CDR3 protein is CASSNMGAANEKLFF. For the CDR3, the DNA is TGTGCCAGCAGCAACATGGGGGCGGCTAATGAAAAACTGTTTTTT.

The chain carries TRBV3-1 (or the pseudogene TRBV3-2) and TRBJ1-1; 8 nucleotides agree with TRBD1. The germline gives CDR1 LGHDT, CDR2 YNNKEL (reference sequence). After removal of 3 bases from V and 11 bases from J, the junction contained 11 bases not matched to a gene. There are 14 residues in the CDR3. Here the CDR3 DNA reads TGTGCCAGCAGCCAGCCCGGTCAGGGGGCTACCGCTTTCTTT. Its translation is CASSQPGQGATAFF.

This chain connects TRBV14 to TRBJ2-7; D possibly corresponds to TRBD1 (6 bases). This CDR3 spans 15 amino acids. Trimming removed 0 bases from V and 6 bases from J, with 15 bases in between. Germline values: CDR1 SGHDN, CDR2 FVKESK. The CDR3 loop reads CASSQDFGRGFEQYF. In nucleotides, the CDR3 is TGTGCCAGCAGCCAAGACTTCGGCAGGGGATTCGAGCAGTACTTC.

The V and J genes are TRBV19 and TRBJ1-5, with a tentative D call TRBD1 (6 bases). The length of the CDR3 is 16 residues. Looked up from germline, CDR1 is LNHDA and CDR2 is SQIVND (reference sequence). The V gene lost 3 bases and the J gene lost 0 bases, with 12 bases spanning the gap. For the CDR3, the DNA is TGTGCCAGTAGTATTAGCAGGGGCACTAGCAATCAGCCCCAGCATTTT. Translating it yields CASSISRGTSNQPQHF.

This clone is medium-sized by share. Other DNA sequences within the sample encode an identical CDR3. V gene TRBV29-1 combines with J gene TRBJ2-1; TRBD1 matches at 7 bases. Per the germline V gene, CDR1 is SQVTM and CDR2 is ANQGSEA. CDR3 length equals 15 residues. The V gene end was trimmed by 1 base and the J gene end by 0 bases; junction bases not matched to a gene: 3. This chain's CDR3 is CSVEVWDSSYNEQFF. CDR3 DNA sequence: TGCAGCGTTGAAGTCTGGGACAGCTCCTACAATGAGCAGTTCTTC.

The chain's CDR3 is CASGGAGANVLTF. In DNA, the CDR3 is TGTGCCAGCGGGGGGGCTGGGGCCAACGTCCTGACTTTC. The chain employs TRBV12-3 or TRBV12-4 and TRBJ2-6, with 7 nucleotides matching TRBD2. Trimming took 8 bases from V and 2 from J; bases not matched to a gene: 0. This CDR3 spans 13 amino acids.

This clone showed up just a few times. This chain links TRBV2 with TRBJ1-5; TRBD1 is a possible D gene (5 bases). Looked up from germline, CDR1 is SNHLY and CDR2 is FYNNEI. Trimming removed 2 bases from V and 5 bases from J, with 13 bases in between. The CDR3 consists of 15 residues. The CDR3 sequence: CASSETGVGYQPQHF. The CDR3 nucleotides are TGTGCCAGCAGTGAAACGGGGGTCGGCTATCAGCCCCAGCATTTT.